These 25 T cell receptor beta chains share one sample of origin, sequenced in a study of shared clonotypes between healthy human individuals. Profiling relied on immunoSEQ multiplex PCR, and the TCRdb table lists in-frame clones only, not all of them. The profile shows around 1.6 million clones, around 98% of them singletons. Specimen: naive CD4+ T cells sorted from blood. Regarding subset: CD45RA+ positively selected. All receptors come from a man aged 30-40 years in good health.

A single count supports this clone. The genes are TRBV28 and TRBJ2-3; D is ambiguous. The CDR3 extends over 12 amino acids. Germline CDR1 reads MDHEN; CDR2 reads SYDVKM. Between the trimmed V and J ends, which lost 2 bases and 11 bases, there was a span of 11 bases. The CDR3 region has the DNA TGTGCCAGCAGTTTACCCCGAAGGGTGCAGTATTTT. This encodes CASSLPRRVQYF.

The sample holds one count of this clone. The chain is built from TRBV18 and TRBJ2-1, with D possibly being TRBD1 (5 bases). CDR3 size: 13 residues. Trimming took 6 bases from V and 4 from J, leaving 10 bases between them. Per germline, CDR1 KGHSH and CDR2 LQKENI. CDR3 protein: CASSTTVYNEQFF. Written as DNA, the CDR3 is TGTGCCAGCTCCACGACAGTATACAATGAGCAGTTCTTC. The full variable domain, in which reference TRBV18 and TRBJ2-1 provide the parts outside the CDR3, is NAGVMQNPRHLVRRRGQEARLRCSPMKGHSHVYWYRQLPEEGLKFMVYLQKENIIDESGMPKERFSAEFPKEGPSILRIQQVVRGDSAAYFCASSTTVYNEQFFGPGTRLTVL.

V is TRBV9 and J is TRBJ1-2; D gene ambiguous. Germline values: CDR1 SGDLS, CDR2 YYNGEE. V lost 2 bases, J lost 7 bases, and 15 bases lay in between. This CDR3 has 14 amino acids. CDR3 sequence reads: CASSVGVTVTGYTF. The CDR3 coding sequence is TGTGCCAGCAGCGTCGGGGTGACGGTTACTGGCTACACCTTC. Full variable domain (remainder filled in from reference TRBV9 and TRBJ1-2): DSGVTQTPKHLITATGQRVTLRCSPRSGDLSVYWYQQSLDQGLQFLIQYYNGEERAKGNILERFSAQQFPDLHSELNLSSLELGDSALYFCASSVGVTVTGYTFGSGTRLTVV.

This chain joins TRBV29-1 and TRBJ2-7; TRBD2 agrees at 7 bases. The germline gives CDR1 SQVTM, CDR2 ANQGSEA. The CDR3 totals 14 residues. V trimming: 6 bases; J trimming: 0 bases; junction bases outside the gene matches: 8. The chain's CDR3 is CSVGRAGASYEQYF. The DNA of the CDR3 is TGCAGCGTGGGGCGGGCGGGAGCCTCCTACGAGCAGTACTTC.

In regard to this clone: An end of the junction differs from the germline gene, which may be a read error. This chain joins TRBV7-7 and TRBJ2-1; D may be TRBD1 (5 bases). The germline V gene encodes CDR1 SSHAT and CDR2 FNYEAQ (reference sequence). CDR3 length: 14 amino acids. CDR3 in DNA: TGTGCTAGCAGCCCAGGGCAGTCCAACAATGAGCAGTTCTTC. It specifies CASSPGQSNNEQFF.

V is TRBV7-2 and J is TRBJ2-1; D not certain. The CDR3 loop spans 15 amino acids. V dropped 3 bases and J dropped 1 base, with 10 bases sitting between them. In germline, CDR1 is SGHTA, CDR2 FQGNSA. CDR3 sequence reads: CASSFSVTSYNEQFF. The CDR3, as DNA: TGTGCCAGCAGCTTCTCCGTGACTTCCTACAATGAGCAGTTCTTC.

This rearrangement joins TRBV12-1 to TRBJ2-7; the table calls TRBD2, which could not be checked here. TRBV12-1 is annotated as a pseudogene. The CDR3 runs to 16 residues. The CDR3 is CASSPPTSGSSYEQYF. The CDR3, as DNA: TGTGCCAGCAGCCCCCCGACTAGCGGGAGTTCCTACGAGCAGTACTTC.

CDR3 coding DNA: TGTGCCAGCAGCTTAAGAAGACAGGGGAATGAAAAACTGTTTTTT. It encodes CASSLRRQGNEKLFF. The V and J genes are TRBV7-8 and TRBJ1-4; 8 nucleotides align to TRBD1. Germline values: CDR1 SGHVS, CDR2 FQNEAQ. The CDR3 has 15 amino acids. Germline trimming cut 2 bases from V and 5 bases from J; bases unmatched to any gene: 4.

V and J are TRBV6-5 and TRBJ2-7; a weak D match, TRBD1 (5 bases). The V and J ends lost 0 bases and 0 bases respectively, with 12 bases between them. The germline V gene has CDR1 MNHEY and CDR2 SVGAGI. CDR3 length: 16 residues. The chain's CDR3 is CASSYSSLGVSYEQYF. In nucleotides, the CDR3 is TGTGCCAGCAGTTACTCGAGTTTAGGGGTCTCCTACGAGCAGTACTTC.

The chain has TRBV28 and TRBJ2-7; 10 bases align to TRBD2. Unmatched junction bases numbered 4, after V lost 4 bases and J lost 4 bases. Germline V gene data show CDR1 as MDHEN and CDR2 as SYDVKM. This CDR3 has 14 amino acids. CDR3 protein: CASSSLTSGYEQYF. The CDR3 nucleotides are TGTGCCAGCAGTTCCCTGACTAGCGGGTACGAGCAGTACTTC.

This rearrangement joins TRBV10-3 to TRBJ2-5; D might be TRBD1 (5 bases). The CDR3 has 13 residues. Trimming cost V 9 bases and J 0 bases, with 11 bases left between them. Per the germline V gene, CDR1 is ENHRY and CDR2 is SYGVKD. CDR3 DNA sequence: TGTGCCATTCAGGGCCCAAACCAAGAGACCCAGTACTTC. Its translation is CAIQGPNQETQYF.

The chain employs TRBV19 and TRBJ2-3; a weak D match, TRBD2 (5 bases). CDR3 length: 16 residues. CDR1 LNHDA and CDR2 SQIVND come from the germline V gene (reference sequence). V was clipped by 3 bases and J by 6 bases, with 19 bases between them. This CDR3 is CASSILAAGVSDTQYF. In DNA, the CDR3 is TGTGCCAGTAGTATCTTGGCGGCGGGCGTCTCGGATACGCAGTATTTT.

The chain carries TRBV19 and TRBJ2-7; D gene unclear. Trimming took off 9 bases at V and 1 base at J, with 16 bases between the two ends. Germline CDR1 is LNHDA and CDR2 is SQIVND (reference sequence). The CDR3 spans 14 residues. The CDR3 sequence is CASSATVKSYEQYF. CDR3 sequence (DNA): TGTGCCAGCAGCGCCACGGTGAAATCCTACGAGCAGTACTTC.

The chain uses TRBV29-1 and TRBJ2-7; 8 bases align to TRBD1. Trimming removed 4 bases from V and 4 bases from J; junction bases left unmatched: 12. This CDR3 has 15 residues. Per germline, CDR1 SQVTM and CDR2 ANQGSEA. The CDR3 nucleotides are TGCAGCGTTGCCTCCAGGACAGGGAGAGCTTACGAGCAGTACTTC. Its translation: CSVASRTGRAYEQYF.

This chain joins TRBV19 and TRBJ1-2, with TRBD1 identical over 7 bases. The CDR3 covers 13 residues. V lost 7 bases, J lost 4 bases, and 6 bases stayed unmatched. Per germline, CDR1 LNHDA and CDR2 SQIVND (reference sequence). CDR3 amino acids: CASNDRASYGYTF. The CDR3 coding sequence is TGTGCCAGTAACGACAGGGCGAGCTATGGCTACACCTTC.

In DNA form, the CDR3 reads TGTGCCAGCAGTGGTGCAGACGCGTCCTACAATGAGCAGTTCTTC. This gives the protein CASSGADASYNEQFF. The chain joins TRBV6-1 to TRBJ2-1, with D unclear. The V gene's germline CDR1 is MNHNS and CDR2 SASEGT. Trimming removed 4 bases from V and 1 base from J, with 11 bases in between. The CDR3 has 15 amino acids.

This sequence joins TRBV4-3 and TRBJ2-3, with D unclear. From germline, CDR1 is LGHNA and CDR2 YSLEER. CDR3 length equals 13 residues. Trimming left V 2 bases short and J 3 bases short, with 6 bases between. This CDR3 reads CASSQRVTDTQYF. CDR3 sequence (DNA): TGCGCCAGCAGCCAACGTGTAACAGATACGCAGTATTTT.

The chain recombines TRBV7-2 with TRBJ1-2, with 9 bases matching TRBD1. The CDR3 totals 14 residues. With V trimmed by 7 bases and J by 3 bases, 6 bases remained unmatched. CDR1 and CDR2 from the germline V gene are SGHTA and FQGNSA. The CDR3 loop is CASTWTGVDYGYTF. Here the CDR3 DNA reads TGTGCCAGCACTTGGACAGGGGTAGACTATGGCTACACCTTC.

The chain links TRBV27 to TRBJ1-2; 7 nucleotides line up with TRBD1. The CDR3 has 16 residues. Germline trimming cut 0 bases from V and 6 bases from J; bases unmatched to any gene: 10. The V gene's germline CDR1 is MNHEY and CDR2 SMNVEV (reference sequence). The CDR3 DNA sequence: TGTGCCAGCAGTTTATCGATAGGGGGCCTACCCCATGGCTACACCTTC. This gives the protein CASSLSIGGLPHGYTF.

This chain joins TRBV5-1 and TRBJ2-3; tentative D call: TRBD1 (5 bases). CDR1 SGHRS and CDR2 YFSETQ come from the germline V gene. The CDR3 runs 14 residues. The V gene lost 4 bases and the J gene lost 4 bases, with 13 bases spanning the gap. CDR3: CASSLNTGPDTQYF. CDR3 sequence (DNA): TGCGCCAGCAGCCTAAACACAGGACCAGATACGCAGTATTTT. Looking up the rest from reference TRBV5-1 and TRBJ2-3 gives the full variable domain: KAGVTQTPRYLIKTRGQQVTLSCSPISGHRSVSWYQQTPGQGLQFLFEYFSETQRNKGNFPGRFSGRQFSNSRSEMNVSTLELGDSALYLCASSLNTGPDTQYFGPGTRLTVL.

In its sample, this clone was seen once. The rearrangement joins TRBV15 to TRBJ1-2, with a weak D call TRBD1 (6 bases). This CDR3 is 16 amino acids long. Germline V gene data show CDR1 as LNHNV and CDR2 as YYDKDF (reference sequence). The V end lost 1 base, the J end lost 2 bases, and 14 bases lay between the germline ends. The chain's CDR3 is CATSRGYQTGNYGYTF. CDR3 sequence (DNA): TGTGCCACCAGCAGAGGATATCAGACAGGAAACTATGGCTACACCTTC.

The rearrangement uses TRBV5-1 and TRBJ1-1; D remains ambiguous. CDR3 length: 14 amino acids. V was trimmed by 3 bases and J by 3 bases, leaving 12 bases between them. The germline gives CDR1 SGHRS, CDR2 YFSETQ. The CDR3 region is CASSSGSKYTEAFF. CDR3 DNA sequence: TGCGCCAGCAGCTCCGGCTCTAAGTACACTGAAGCTTTCTTT.

The chain links TRBV18 to TRBJ2-5; 7 bases are shared with TRBD1. The length of the CDR3 is 13 residues. V shed 4 bases and J 5 bases; nucleotides not matched to a gene: 4. Germline CDR1 KGHSH, CDR2 LQKENI. CDR3 sequence (DNA): TGTGCCAGCTCACGGGACAGTGGGGAGACCCAGTACTTC. Translating it yields CASSRDSGETQYF.

This chain connects TRBV5-1 to TRBJ2-2; D ambiguous. Trimming stripped 0 bases from V and 8 bases from J, with 11 bases between. The length of the CDR3 is 14 residues. Germline V CDR1 and CDR2: SGHRS, YFSETQ. The CDR3 region is CASSLVGSEGELFF. The CDR3 nucleotides read TGCGCCAGCAGCTTGGTAGGGTCAGAGGGGGAGCTGTTTTTT.

The rearrangement uses TRBV6-1 and TRBJ1-1; D remains unclear. This CDR3 is built from 13 residues. The germline V gene has CDR1 MNHNS and CDR2 SASEGT. Between the trimmed V and J ends, which lost 10 bases and 0 bases, there was a span of 12 bases. CDR3 DNA: TGTGCCATCAACAGTAACCTGAACACTGAAGCTTTCTTT. Its protein is CAINSNLNTEAFF.